This T cell receptor (beta chain) was observed in a study of blood T cell repertoires in COVID-19. Study context: The analysed material was cDNA or gDNA that came from T cells, B-cell-depleted T cells, or PBMCs.

TCRdb keeps only in-frame clones here, not all; method: immunoSEQ multiplex PCR. The sample includes 110,000 to 150,000 clones, 65% to 90% of them seen just once. The V gene's germline CDR1 is SGHVS and CDR2 FQNEAQ. This CDR3 has 15 residues. With 5 bases clipped from V and 7 bases from J, the junction kept 4 bases outside the gene matches. Sequencing was carried out using peripheral blood. The sequence was collected from a man aged 60-69 years with active or convalescent COVID-19. The J gene is TRBJ2-1, the V gene TRBV7-8; 14 bases align to TRBD2. The CDR3 is CASSGTSGSWNEQFF. For the CDR3, the DNA is TGTGCCAGCAGCGGGACTAGCGGGAGTTGGAATGAGCAGTTCTTC.